This paragraph reports one TCR beta chain. This sample was included in a study of cytomegalovirus exposure and HLA in healthy donors. Overall study: Earlier results showed 117 million unique TCR beta sequences derived from roughly 180 million T cells.

The PCR made use of 60 Vbeta and 13 Jbeta primers. The data were produced by immunoSEQ multiplex PCR, yet TCRdb's version contains in-frame clones alone and is incomplete. This sample has more than 80,000 clones, with roughly 86% found just once. V shed 6 bases, J shed 6 bases, and the junction held 10 bases outside the gene matches. This CDR3 has 14 residues. CDR1 and CDR2 from the germline V gene are MDHEN and SYDVKM. This receptor was identified in a man aged 25 to 45 in good health and CMV-seropositive. The chain employs TRBV28 and TRBJ1-2; 7 nucleotides match TRBD1. The sample taken for sequencing was PBMCs. The CDR3 protein is CASRGTDRSNGYTF. In DNA form, the CDR3 reads TGTGCCAGCAGGGGAACGGACAGGTCGAATGGCTACACCTTC.